This T cell receptor (beta chain) was recorded in a study of blood T cell repertoires in COVID-19. Study-wide background: There were acute and convalescent COVID-19 samples, and they came from the United States, Italy and Spain. The cDNA or gDNA used as material had been derived from T cells, B-cell-depleted T cells, or PBMCs.

Comments on this clone: One end of the junction is discordant with germline, which a read error may explain. The same CDR3 can be traced to other DNA sequences in this sample.

Per the study methods: It was from reference gene primer amplification that nucleated cell counts were estimated. Method: immunoSEQ multiplex PCR; TCRdb's copy keeps in-frame clones and lacks some. For V, J and clone size, that table is used; D and trimming come from the DNA. Among 97,000 or so clones listed, around nine tenths were seen once. There are 17 residues in the CDR3. Germline V gene sequence: CDR1 LNHDA, CDR2 SQIVND (reference sequence). The rearrangement uses TRBV19 and TRBJ2-2, with D perhaps TRBD1 (6 bases). The clonotype comes from a man in his fifties or sixties with acute or convalescent COVID-19. The sequenced sample consisted of peripheral blood. CDR3 region: CASSPIPGQPNTGELFF. The CDR3 DNA follows: TGTGCCAGTAGTCCAATCCCAGGACAGCCGAACACCGGGGAACTGTTTTTT.